This TCR beta chain is from a study of blood T cell repertoires in COVID-19. For the study at large: From the United States, Italy and Spain came samples of acute and convalescent COVID-19.

Sequencing used immunoSEQ multiplex PCR; TCRdb keeps in-frame clones, though not all of them. Here the sample spans about 80,000 clones, about 87% being singletons. Note on this clone: The sample contains more than one DNA sequence encoding this CDR3.

The CDR3 is 15 residues long. V dropped 4 bases and J dropped 7; count of bases not matched to a gene: 4. Looked up from germline, CDR1 is LGHDT and CDR2 is YNNKEL (reference sequence). This TCR was recovered from a woman aged 80 or older with acute or convalescent COVID-19. The chain employs TRBV3-1 (or the pseudogene TRBV3-2) and TRBJ2-1; 13 bases align to TRBD2. Sequenced sample: peripheral blood. The CDR3 region has the DNA TGTGCCAGCAGCCGAACTAGCGGGAGGGGGAATGAGCAGTTCTTC. It codes for CASSRTSGRGNEQFF.